The following is a T cell receptor (beta chain) sequence with its context. Graft specimens yielded both intraepithelial and lamina propria lymphocytes. Data came from immunoSEQ multiplex PCR; TCRdb stores just in-frame clones and leaves some out. In the table there are more than 15,000 clones, almost 80% of which are singletons. The data originate from a study of graft-versus-host responses after intestinal transplantation. Trimming cost V 5 bases and J 2 bases; bases outside gene matches: 13. The CDR3 runs to 18 residues. The germline V gene encodes CDR1 SEHNR and CDR2 FQNEAQ (reference sequence). The source of this sequence is a human patient who received an intestinal transplant, so some T cells may come from the graft donor. The specimen comprised ileum tissue, sampled roughly 450 days after intestinal transplant. The chain couples TRBV7-9 to TRBJ2-3; 10 nucleotides line up with TRBD2. CDR3: CASSPPLAGETHTDTQYF. CDR3 coding DNA: TGTGCCAGCAGCCCACCGCTAGCGGGGGAAACTCACACAGATACGCAGTATTTT.